This T cell receptor (beta chain) was recorded in a study of T-cell reconstitution after alpha-beta-depleted transplantation in children. During its preparation, the TCRbeta library received unique molecular identifiers. TCRdb re-derived calls from the PCR reads in MiXCR, one entry per CDR3 protein. Of about 15,000 distinct CDR3 sequences listed, roughly an eighth were seen once; the top ten hold about 72%. About this clonotype: Its matching antigen is unknown.

Study observations and caveats: Surviving thymic progenitors and recipient T cells were the source of high TCRbeta diversity at day 60 in some patients.

Germline CDR1 KGHDR, CDR2 SFDVKD. V was pared by 5 bases and J by 7 bases, with 10 bases of the junction left unmatched. The CDR3 sequence is 16 residues long. The gene calls are TRBV24-1 and TRBJ2-1; 10 bases fit TRBD2. Specimen: PBMCs, mostly from graft donor cells, collected 180 days after TCRalphabeta/CD19-depleted stem cell transplant. The source is a boy under two years old who had a stem cell transplant for Wiskott-Aldrich syndrome, so the T cells may come from the graft donor. CDR3 in amino acids: CATSGVLAGGRNEQFF. In DNA form, the CDR3 reads TGTGCCACCAGTGGCGTTTTAGCGGGAGGTCGGAATGAGCAGTTCTTC.